The count of the clone carrying this T cell receptor (beta chain) is one. The antigen remains unidentified. This sample was included in a study of glioma-infiltrating T cells. Notes on the study in general: CDR3 overlap between tissue and blood was very small. Above-expected tissue-blood divergence occurred in all gliomas, most in low-grade ones.

Germline V gives CDR1 LNHNV, CDR2 YYDKDF (reference sequence). The CDR3 consists of 14 residues. V lost 4 bases and J 7 bases, leaving 11 bases between the germline ends. Amplification of TCR alpha and beta CDR3 regions from RNA used iRepertoire nested multiplex PCR. TCRdb reprocessed the multiplex PCR reads with MiXCR, giving one entry per CDR3 protein. The sample records under 20,000 distinct CDR3 sequences, 58% being singletons. Sample: glioma tissue, nonneoplastic brain tissue, or PBMCs (not recorded which). This TCR came from a human donor with low-grade glioma or glioblastoma, undergoing nonglioma brain surgery, or in good health (not recorded which). This sequence joins TRBV15 and TRBJ1-6; D ambiguous. The CDR3 DNA follows: TGTGCCACCAGCATGGGGAAAACCAATTCACCCCTCCACTTT. This gives the protein CATSMGKTNSPLHF. The entire variable domain, with the rest obtained from reference TRBV15 and TRBJ1-6, is as follows: DAMVIQNPRYQVTQFGKPVTLSCSQTLNHNVMYWYQQKSSQAPKLLFHYYDKDFNNEADTPDNFQSRRPNTSFCFLDIRSPGLGDTAMYLCATSMGKTNSPLHFGNGTRLTVT.